This T cell receptor beta chain comes out of a study of T cells after yellow fever vaccination. Study details: Some fractions had low cell numbers, and these were prepared with SMART-Seq v4 Ultra Low Input. Study-wide results and caveats: Weaker overall, the secondary response nonetheless peaked faster (day 5 versus 15).

TCRdb recomputed calls from the 5' RACE reads with MiXCR, one row per CDR3 protein. The data show 620,000 or so distinct CDR3 sequences, more than 9% seen once. In its sample, this clonotype was seen a few times. The antigen is not known. The source material was PBMCs, sampled on the day of the yellow fever booster vaccination. This TCR was recovered from a man aged 30 to 45 who received the YFV17D yellow fever vaccine.

The CDR3 sequence: CASSLSGAFTGELFF. The CDR3 DNA reads TGTGCCAGCAGCTTATCAGGGGCGTTCACCGGGGAGCTGTTTTTT. This chain links TRBV7-3 with TRBJ2-2, with D possibly being TRBD1 (6 bases). The germline CDR1 and CDR2 sequences are SGHTA and FQGTGA. Between the trimmed V and J ends, which lost 2 bases and 4 bases, there was a span of 11 bases. The CDR3 totals 15 residues.